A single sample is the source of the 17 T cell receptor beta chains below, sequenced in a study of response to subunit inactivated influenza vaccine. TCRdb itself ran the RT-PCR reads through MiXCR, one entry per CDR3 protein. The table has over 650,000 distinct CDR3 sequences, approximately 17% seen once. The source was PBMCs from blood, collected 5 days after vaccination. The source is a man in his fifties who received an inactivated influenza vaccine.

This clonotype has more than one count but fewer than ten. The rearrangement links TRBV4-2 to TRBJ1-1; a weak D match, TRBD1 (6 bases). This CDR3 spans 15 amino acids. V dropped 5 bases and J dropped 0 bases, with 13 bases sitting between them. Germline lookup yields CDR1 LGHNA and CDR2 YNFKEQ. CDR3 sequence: CASSREGGMNTEAFF. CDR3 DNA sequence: TGTGCCAGCAGCAGGGAGGGGGGTATGAACACTGAAGCTTTCTTT.

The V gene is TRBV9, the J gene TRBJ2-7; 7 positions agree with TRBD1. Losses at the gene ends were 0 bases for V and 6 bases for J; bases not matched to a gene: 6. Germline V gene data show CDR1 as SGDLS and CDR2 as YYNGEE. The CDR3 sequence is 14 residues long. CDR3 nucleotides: TGTGCCAGCAGCGTAGGTGACAGGGTGTCCGAGCAGTACTTC. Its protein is CASSVGDRVSEQYF.

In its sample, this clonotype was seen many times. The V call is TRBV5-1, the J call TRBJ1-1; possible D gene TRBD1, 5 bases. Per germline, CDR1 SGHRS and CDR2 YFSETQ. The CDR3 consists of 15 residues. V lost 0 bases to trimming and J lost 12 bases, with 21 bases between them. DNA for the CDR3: TGCGCCAGCAGCTTGGAGGGGTCAGACAGCGTACGAACTTTCTTT. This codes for CASSLEGSDSVRTFF. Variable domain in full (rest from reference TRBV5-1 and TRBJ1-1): KAGVTQTPRYLIKTRGQQVTLSCSPISGHRSVSWYQQTPGQGLQFLFEYFSETQRNKGNFPGRFSGRQFSNSRSEMNVSTLELGDSALYLCASSLEGSDSVRTFFGQGTRLTVV.

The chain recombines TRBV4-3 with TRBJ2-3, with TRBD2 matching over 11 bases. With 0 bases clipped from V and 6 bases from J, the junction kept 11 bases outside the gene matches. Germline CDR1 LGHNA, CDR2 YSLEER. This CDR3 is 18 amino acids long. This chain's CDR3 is CASSQERVLAGGSDTQYF. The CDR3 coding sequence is TGCGCCAGCAGCCAAGAGAGAGTCCTAGCGGGGGGATCGGATACGCAGTATTTT.

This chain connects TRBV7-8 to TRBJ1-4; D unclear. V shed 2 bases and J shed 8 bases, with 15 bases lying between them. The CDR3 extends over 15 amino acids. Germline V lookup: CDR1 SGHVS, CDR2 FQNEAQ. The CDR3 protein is CASSLWVSLGEKLFF. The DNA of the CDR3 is TGTGCCAGCAGCTTATGGGTCAGTCTGGGCGAAAAACTGTTTTTT. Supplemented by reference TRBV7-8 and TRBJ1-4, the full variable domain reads GAGVSQSPRYKVAKRGQDVALRCDPISGHVSLFWYQQALGQGPEFLTYFQNEAQLDKSGLPSDRFFAERPEGSVSTLKIQRTQQEDSAVYLCASSLWVSLGEKLFFGSGTQLSVL.

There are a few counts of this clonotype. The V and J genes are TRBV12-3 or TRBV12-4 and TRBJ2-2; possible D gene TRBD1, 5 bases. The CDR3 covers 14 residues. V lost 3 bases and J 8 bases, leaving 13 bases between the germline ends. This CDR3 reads CASSFLSGAGELFF. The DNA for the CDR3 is TGTGCCAGCAGTTTTTTGAGTGGGGCTGGGGAGCTGTTTTTT.

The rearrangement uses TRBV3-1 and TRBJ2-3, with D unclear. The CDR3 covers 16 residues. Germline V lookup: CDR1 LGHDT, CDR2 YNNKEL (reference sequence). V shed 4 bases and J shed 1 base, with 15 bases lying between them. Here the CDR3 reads CASSLLTGTRTDTQYF. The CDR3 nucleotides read TGTGCCAGCAGCCTCCTCACGGGCACCCGCACAGATACGCAGTATTTT.

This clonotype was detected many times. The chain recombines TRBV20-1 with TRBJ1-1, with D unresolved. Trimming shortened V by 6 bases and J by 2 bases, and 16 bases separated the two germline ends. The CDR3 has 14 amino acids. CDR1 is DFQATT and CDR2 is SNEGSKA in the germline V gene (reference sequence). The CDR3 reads CSAGSAYPNTEAFF. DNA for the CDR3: TGCAGTGCCGGATCCGCTTACCCTAACACTGAAGCTTTCTTT.

The CDR3 DNA reads as TGCAGTGCTAGAGTCGGTGGATCCGGGGAGCTGTTTTTT. Protein sequence: CSARVGGSGELFF. V and J are TRBV20-1 and TRBJ2-2; D remains unclear. V was trimmed by 1 base and J by 6 bases, leaving 9 bases between them. This CDR3 has 13 amino acids. Germline values: CDR1 DFQATT, CDR2 SNEGSKA (reference sequence).

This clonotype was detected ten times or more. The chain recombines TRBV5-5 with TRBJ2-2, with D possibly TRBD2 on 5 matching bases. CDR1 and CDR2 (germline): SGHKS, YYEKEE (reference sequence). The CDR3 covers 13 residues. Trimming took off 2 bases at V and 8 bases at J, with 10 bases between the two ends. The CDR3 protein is CASSLLVFGELFF. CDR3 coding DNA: TGTGCCAGCAGCTTACTAGTCTTTGGGGAGCTGTTTTTT.

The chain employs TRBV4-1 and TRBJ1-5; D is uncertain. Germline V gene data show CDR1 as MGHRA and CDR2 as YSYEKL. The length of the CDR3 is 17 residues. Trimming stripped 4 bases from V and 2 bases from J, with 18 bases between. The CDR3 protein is CASSPLGISAGNQPQHF. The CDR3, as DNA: TGCGCCAGCAGCCCCCTCGGGATCTCGGCGGGCAATCAGCCCCAGCATTTT.

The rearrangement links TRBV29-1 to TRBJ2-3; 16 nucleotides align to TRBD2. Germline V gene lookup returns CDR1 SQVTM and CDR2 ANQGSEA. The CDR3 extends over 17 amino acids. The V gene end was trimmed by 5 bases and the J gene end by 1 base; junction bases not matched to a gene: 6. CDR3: CSVTGTSGRAGTDTQYF. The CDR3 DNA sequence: TGCAGCGTTACCGGGACTAGCGGGAGGGCCGGCACAGATACGCAGTATTTT.

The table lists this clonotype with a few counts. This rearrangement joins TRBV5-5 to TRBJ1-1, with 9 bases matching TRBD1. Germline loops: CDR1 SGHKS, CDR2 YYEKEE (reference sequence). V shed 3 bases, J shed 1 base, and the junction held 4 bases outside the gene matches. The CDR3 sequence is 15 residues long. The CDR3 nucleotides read TGTGCCAGCAGCTGGACAGGGGTTTCGAACACTGAAGCTTTCTTT. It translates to CASSWTGVSNTEAFF.

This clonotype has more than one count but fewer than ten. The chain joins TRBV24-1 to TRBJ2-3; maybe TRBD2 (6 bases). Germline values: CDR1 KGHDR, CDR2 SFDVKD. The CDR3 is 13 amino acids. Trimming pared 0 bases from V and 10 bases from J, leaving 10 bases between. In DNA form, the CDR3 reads TGTGCCACCAGTGATTTGGGAGGGGAAGCGCAGTATTTT. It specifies CATSDLGGEAQYF.

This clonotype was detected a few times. The CDR3 region has the DNA TGTGCCATCAGTACAGGGGTGGCCTACGAGCAGTACTTC. Protein product: CAISTGVAYEQYF. The V call is TRBV10-3, the J call TRBJ2-7; TRBD1 agrees at 7 bases. V trimming: 5 bases; J trimming: 2 bases; junction bases outside the gene matches: 3. There are 13 residues in the CDR3. The V gene's germline CDR1 is ENHRY and CDR2 SYGVKD.

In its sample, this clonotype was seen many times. The CDR3, as DNA: TGCAGCGCAATAGACTATGGCTACACCTTC. Translation: CSAIDYGYTF. V usage is TRBV29-1 and J usage is TRBJ1-2; D remains ambiguous. The V end was cut by 7 bases, the J end by 3 bases, with 6 bases between. Germline loops: CDR1 SQVTM, CDR2 ANQGSEA. The CDR3 covers 10 residues.

The CDR3 is CASSLEAGSVYGYTF. CDR3 DNA: TGCGCCAGCAGCTTGGAGGCGGGATCCGTCTATGGCTACACCTTC. The genes are TRBV5-1 and TRBJ1-2; D unresolved. The V end lost 0 bases, the J end lost 4 bases, and 13 bases lay between the germline ends. There are 15 residues in the CDR3. CDR1 SGHRS and CDR2 YFSETQ come from the germline V gene.